This T cell receptor (beta chain) is drawn from a study of radiotherapy plus CTLA-4 blockade in lung cancer. The CDR3 contains 16 residues. Trimming stripped 5 bases from V and 2 bases from J, with 18 bases between. Germline CDR1 and CDR2: SEHNR and FQNEAQ (reference sequence). Profiling relied on immunoSEQ multiplex PCR, and the TCRdb table lists in-frame clones only, not all of them. The repertoire holds about 14,000 clones, around 87% seen once, with around 14% in the top ten. The specimen comprised peripheral blood, sampled from a patient treated with radiotherapy plus ipilimumab. The chain links TRBV7-9 to TRBJ1-2; D call uncertain. This clonotype was sampled from a human donor with non-small cell lung cancer that progressed on radiotherapy plus ipilimumab. Some clones in this sample may be carry-over from other donors' samples. DNA for the CDR3: TGTGCCAGCAGCCCCCCAGGTTCCGACCGGAACTATGGCTACACCTTC. As protein: CASSPPGSDRNYGYTF.